The 30 T cell receptor beta chains given below trace back to one sample, sequenced in a study of regulatory T cells in long-lasting Graves disease. As to time point: newly diagnosed GD, antithyroid drugs for less than 3 months. From RNA extracted from PBMCs, the TCR library was made. Combining iRepertoire HTBI primers with Arm-PCR of CDR3 regions, the authors built TCR beta libraries. TCRdb reprocessed the multiplex PCR reads with MiXCR, giving one entry per CDR3 protein. The sample contains hundreds of thousands of distinct CDR3 sequences, roughly a sixth of which appear only once. The sequencing used peripheral blood mononuclear cells (PBMCs), collected at new diagnosis, from a patient treated with antithyroid drugs. The receptors here all came from a female donor with Graves disease.

In this sample, this clonotype turned up a few times. The chain combines TRBV4-1 with TRBJ2-1; tentatively, D is TRBD2 (7 bases). Germline-derived CDR1 and CDR2 are MGHRA and YSYEKL. This CDR3 contains 16 residues. Trimming removed 1 base from V and 6 bases from J, with 16 bases in between. The CDR3 here is CASSQGNGRGANEQFF. CDR3 bases: TGCGCCAGCAGCCAAGGAAATGGCCGGGGGGCCAATGAGCAGTTCTTC.

There are a few counts of this clonotype. The chain recombines TRBV20-1 with TRBJ2-3; tentatively, D is TRBD1 (6 bases). Germline CDR1 DFQATT, CDR2 SNEGSKA (reference sequence). V was pared by 5 bases and J by 2 bases, with 14 bases between. This CDR3 spans 14 amino acids. The chain's CDR3 is CSAPRTDFTDTQYF. CDR3 nucleotides: TGCAGTGCTCCCCGGACAGATTTCACAGATACGCAGTATTTT.

The sample holds many counts of this clonotype. The chain employs TRBV11-1 and TRBJ1-1; D is ambiguous. CDR3 length: 14 amino acids. Trimming stripped 4 bases from V and 1 base from J, with 10 bases between. Per the germline V gene, CDR1 is SGHAT and CDR2 is FQDESV (reference sequence). CDR3 nucleotides: TGTGCCAGCAGCTCACGGCTGGGGAACACTGAAGCTTTCTTT. This encodes CASSSRLGNTEAFF.

The table lists this clonotype with a few counts. The gene calls are TRBV9 and TRBJ1-2; a weak D match, TRBD1 (6 bases). The CDR3 consists of 14 residues. Germline V gene sequence: CDR1 SGDLS, CDR2 YYNGEE. Trimming took 4 bases from V and 9 from J, leaving 19 bases between them. The CDR3 spells CASSPTTNRESYTF. DNA of the CDR3: TGTGCCAGCAGCCCAACCACTAACAGGGAAAGCTACACCTTC.

Many counts were recorded for this clonotype. The CDR3 is CASSLGYGSPVNEQFF. The CDR3 region has the DNA TGTGCCAGCAGCCTCGGGTATGGGAGTCCGGTCAATGAGCAGTTCTTC. The chain has TRBV3-1 and TRBJ2-1, with D possibly being TRBD2 (5 bases). Trimming removed 4 bases at V and 6 bases at J, with 19 bases between. Germline V CDR1 and CDR2: LGHDT, YNNKEL (reference sequence). CDR3 size: 16 residues.

This clonotype came up a few times. Mismatch with germline at one junction end may stem from a read error. The chain employs TRBV10-2 and TRBJ1-3; D not resolved. The CDR3 runs to 12 residues. CDR1 is WSHSY and CDR2 is SAAADI in the germline V gene. This CDR3 is CAIRETGNTIYF. The CDR3 DNA reads TGTGCCATCAGAGAGACAGGAAACACCATATATTTT.

The V and J genes are TRBV27 and TRBJ1-2; possible D gene TRBD1, 5 bases. CDR3 length: 14 residues. The germline V gene has CDR1 MNHEY and CDR2 SMNVEV (reference sequence). The V and J ends lost 5 bases and 2 bases respectively, with 12 bases between them. The CDR3 region is CASSPRQNNYGYTF. The CDR3, as DNA: TGTGCCAGCAGTCCCCGACAGAACAACTATGGCTACACCTTC.

Turning to this clonotype: A single base is all that separates this from a far larger clone, so a read error is likely. The V call is TRBV6-8, the J call TRBJ2-5; TRBD2 matches at 7 bases. CDR3 size: 16 residues. Germline V gives CDR1 MNHGY, CDR2 SAAAGT. The CDR3 DNA reads as TGTGCCGGCAGCCCGGGTTTTCTGGCGGGAGAAGAGACCCAGTACTTC. The encoded protein is CAGSPGFLAGEETQYF.

This chain joins TRBV6-1 and TRBJ1-1, with a possible D match to TRBD1 (6 bases). The CDR3 totals 15 residues. The V end was cut by 8 bases, the J end by 0 bases, with 16 bases between. CDR1 MNHNS and CDR2 SASEGT come from the germline V gene. The DNA for the CDR3 is TGTGCCAGCCTCCCTGACAGGACCGTGAACACTGAAGCTTTCTTT. This gives the protein CASLPDRTVNTEAFF.

The chain is built from TRBV30 and TRBJ2-3, with 7 bases fitting TRBD2. Trimming took 2 bases from V and 0 from J; bases not matched to a gene: 2. The V gene's germline CDR1 is GTSNPN and CDR2 SVGIG (reference sequence). The CDR3 length is 14 residues. This CDR3 reads CAWSRGESTDTQYF. In nucleotides, the CDR3 is TGTGCCTGGAGTCGGGGGGAGAGCACAGATACGCAGTATTTT.

A few counts support this clonotype. The rearrangement joins TRBV12-3 or TRBV12-4 to TRBJ1-4; D gene unclear. This CDR3 is 18 amino acids long. Trimming stripped 3 bases from V and 0 bases from J, with 17 bases between. CDR3 protein: CASSFRSATLSTNEKLFF. CDR3 nucleotide sequence: TGTGCCAGCAGTTTTAGAAGTGCAACCCTTTCAACTAATGAAAAACTGTTTTTT.

In this sample, this clonotype turned up many times. CDR3 sequence: CASSSDRGTGGYTF. The CDR3 DNA sequence: TGTGCCAGCAGCTCGGATCGAGGGACCGGGGGCTACACCTTC. The chain couples TRBV7-2 to TRBJ1-2; tentatively, D is TRBD1 (5 bases). The CDR3 consists of 14 residues. The germline gives CDR1 SGHTA, CDR2 FQGNSA. V lost 4 bases to trimming and J lost 8 bases, with 17 bases between them.

This clonotype was counted at least ten times. The V call is TRBV27, the J call TRBJ2-1; 8 nucleotides agree with TRBD2. The length of the CDR3 is 17 residues. The V segment lost 6 bases and the J segment 1 base; nucleotides outside the gene matches: 11. Germline V gene data show CDR1 as MNHEY and CDR2 as SMNVEV (reference sequence). This CDR3 reads CASRGSKTSVSYNEQFF. The CDR3 DNA sequence: TGTGCCAGCAGGGGATCTAAGACTAGCGTGTCCTACAATGAGCAGTTCTTC.

This clonotype appeared a single time. A much larger clone lies one base from this, so it may be a read error. V and J are TRBV29-1 and TRBJ2-7; D gene ambiguous. From germline, CDR1 is SQVTM and CDR2 ANQGSEA. This CDR3 is 13 amino acids long. CDR3 nucleotides: TGCAGCGGGCAGGACGGATCATCCTACAAGCAGTACTTC. It codes for CSGQDGSSYKQYF.

The CDR3 nucleotides read TGTGCCAGCAGCTTCGGGTACAGTGGCTACACCTTC. Its translation: CASSFGYSGYTF. The J gene is TRBJ1-2, the V gene TRBV27; no clear D gene. The CDR3 runs to 12 residues. Germline V gene lookup returns CDR1 MNHEY and CDR2 SMNVEV (reference sequence). Trimming pared 6 bases from V and 7 bases from J, leaving 12 bases between.

This clonotype occurred a few times. The gene calls are TRBV6-1 and TRBJ1-1, with D hard to call. The CDR3 runs 16 residues. The V end was cut by 6 bases, the J end by 5 bases, with 22 bases between. Germline CDR1 and CDR2: MNHNS and SASEGT. The chain's CDR3 is CASSWELSTQQTEAFF. The CDR3 DNA sequence: TGTGCCAGCAGCTGGGAACTCTCTACGCAACAGACTGAAGCTTTCTTT.

In this sample, this clonotype turned up many times. V and J are TRBV20-1 and TRBJ2-2, with 11 bases that match TRBD2. The length of the CDR3 is 15 residues. Germline V gene data show CDR1 as DFQATT and CDR2 as SNEGSKA (reference sequence). V shed 1 base, J shed 7 bases, and the junction held 5 bases outside the gene matches. CDR3 DNA sequence: TGCAGTGCTAGAGCACTAGCGGGAGTTGGCGGGGAGCTGTTTTTT. Its translation is CSARALAGVGGELFF.

A few counts support this clonotype. The chain links TRBV3-1 to TRBJ1-4, with 10 bases aligning to TRBD1. The CDR3 consists of 16 residues. The germline CDR1 and CDR2 sequences are LGHDT and YNNKEL (reference sequence). J gave up 9 bases and V 3 bases, and 10 bases lay outside the gene matches. Here the CDR3 reads CASSQLPGQGPQKLFF. In nucleotides, the CDR3 is TGTGCCAGCAGCCAGCTACCGGGACAGGGGCCCCAAAAACTGTTTTTT.

Only a few counts were recorded for this clonotype. A much larger clone differs by one base, so this may be a read error. The genes are TRBV7-3 and TRBJ2-1; 12 positions agree with TRBD2. The CDR3 spans 15 residues. Germline CDR1 reads SGHTA; CDR2 reads FQGTGA. V lost 4 bases and J lost 12; bases outside the gene matches: 10. This CDR3 reads CASSSSGGAGDGQFF. In DNA, the CDR3 is TGTGCCAGCAGCTCTAGCGGGGGGGCGGGGGATGGGCAGTTCTTC.

Ten or more counts support this clonotype. CDR3 in DNA: TGCAGTGCTAGTCGCTTTCCAAATGAGCAGTTCTTC. Its protein is CSASRFPNEQFF. The chain is built from TRBV20-1 and TRBJ2-1; D is unresolved. The CDR3 loop spans 12 amino acids. Germline V lookup: CDR1 DFQATT, CDR2 SNEGSKA (reference sequence). Trimming took off 3 bases at V and 7 bases at J, with 10 bases between the two ends.

In its sample, this clonotype was seen many times. CDR3 loop: CATRRGPYGYTF. The CDR3 nucleotides are TGTGCCACCCGAAGGGGGCCTTATGGCTACACCTTC. This chain uses TRBV12-3 or TRBV12-4 with TRBJ1-2, with 7 bases identical to TRBD1. This CDR3 comprises 12 residues. V lost 10 bases and J lost 5; bases outside the gene matches: 7.

This chain links TRBV7-9 with TRBJ1-5; possibly TRBD1 for D (5 bases). The CDR3 extends over 18 amino acids. The V gene's germline CDR1 is SEHNR and CDR2 FQNEAQ (reference sequence). V lost 5 bases and J lost 0, with 20 bases in between. CDR3 in amino acids: CASSRSHLGQDSNQPQHF. Here the CDR3 DNA reads TGTGCCAGCAGCCGCAGCCACCTAGGACAAGATAGCAATCAGCCCCAGCATTTT.

In its sample, this clonotype was seen many times. The J gene is TRBJ1-2, the V gene TRBV6-5; D gene unclear. V gave up 2 bases and J gave up 6 bases, with 10 bases separating them. Germline-derived CDR1 and CDR2 are MNHEY and SVGAGI. The CDR3 consists of 13 residues. The CDR3 DNA reads as TGTGCCAGCAGTTACCTTAATTTTAATGGCTACACCTTC. This translates into CASSYLNFNGYTF.

The chain links TRBV12-3 or TRBV12-4 to TRBJ1-1; unclear D gene. This CDR3 comprises 12 residues. The germline V and J ends were trimmed by 9 bases and 5 bases, with 13 bases remaining between them. This CDR3 reads CASLNFQTEAFF. Written as DNA, the CDR3 is TGTGCCAGTCTGAATTTTCAGACTGAAGCTTTCTTT.

This clonotype was detected many times. The chain couples TRBV27 to TRBJ1-2; D gene uncertain. CDR3 size: 13 residues. With 3 bases removed from V and 10 bases from J, the gap between germline ends came to 15 bases. The germline V gene encodes CDR1 MNHEY and CDR2 SMNVEV (reference sequence). The CDR3 bases are TGTGCCAGCAGTTTGTCACGGACGACGGTCTACACCTTC. It translates to CASSLSRTTVYTF.

This clonotype was found many times. The V and J genes are TRBV3-1 and TRBJ1-4; D remains unclear. This CDR3 is 15 amino acids long. Germline V gives CDR1 LGHDT, CDR2 YNNKEL (reference sequence). The V end lost 4 bases, the J end lost 0 bases, and 9 bases lay between the germline ends. CDR3 sequence: CASSLRTATNEKLFF. The CDR3 DNA sequence: TGTGCCAGCAGCCTTCGGACGGCAACTAATGAAAAACTGTTTTTT.

At least ten counts were recorded for this clonotype. The chain combines TRBV5-1 with TRBJ2-3, with D uncertain. Trimming shortened V by 3 bases and J by 7 bases, and 15 bases separated the two germline ends. The CDR3 is 14 residues long. Germline values: CDR1 SGHRS, CDR2 YFSETQ. The CDR3 is CASSSVQPPNTQYF. Here the CDR3 DNA reads TGCGCCAGCAGCTCCGTTCAGCCGCCGAATACGCAGTATTTT.

This clonotype came up many times. This chain links TRBV28 with TRBJ2-2; D possibly corresponds to TRBD1 (5 bases). Germline CDR1 MDHEN, CDR2 SYDVKM. This CDR3 is 18 amino acids long. Trimming stripped 6 bases from V and 3 bases from J, with 23 bases between. DNA of the CDR3: TGTGCCAGCAGCAACCTAGTGGATCTAGGGGCCGACACCGGGGAGCTGTTTTTT. It specifies CASSNLVDLGADTGELFF.

This clonotype was observed many times. The V gene is TRBV11-2, the J gene TRBJ1-1; D gene unclear. V dropped 5 bases and J dropped 10 bases, with 14 bases sitting between them. This CDR3 is built from 12 residues. The germline V gene has CDR1 SGHAT and CDR2 FQNNGV. The CDR3 spells CASSGPVSGAFF. CDR3 sequence (DNA): TGTGCCAGCAGCGGACCGGTATCTGGAGCTTTCTTT.

This clonotype occurred a few times. The chain employs TRBV14 and TRBJ2-5, with D perhaps TRBD1 (6 bases). V lost 3 bases, J lost 5 bases, and 13 bases lay in between. This CDR3 contains 14 residues. The V gene's germline CDR1 is SGHDN and CDR2 FVKESK. The DNA of the CDR3 is TGTGCCAGCAGCCATCTACAGGGTACGGAGACCCAGTACTTC. Amino acids: CASSHLQGTETQYF. The full variable domain, rest sourced from reference TRBV14 and TRBJ2-5, is EAGVTQFPSHSVIEKGQTVTLRCDPISGHDNLYWYRRVMGKEIKFLLHFVKESKQDESGMPNNRFLAERTGGTYSTLKVQPAELEDSGVYFCASSHLQGTETQYFGPGTRLLVL.